The 21 T cell receptor beta chains reported below all come from one sample, sequenced in a study of T cells in women clearing cervical HPV infection. Here immunoSEQ multiplex PCR was the method, and the copy in TCRdb shows in-frame clones only, minus some. The data include tens of thousands of clones; the top ten clones carry 1.2%. Material: blood buffy coat. Source of these receptors: a woman between 18 and 70 years old with a cervical HPV16 infection that either progressed to CIN3+ or cleared (not recorded which).

With regard to this clone: The CDR3 end falls 3 residues outside the read, so it is completed with the germline J gene. The chain carries TRBV4-1 and TRBJ1-2, with 10 bases identical to TRBD1. J gave up 4 bases and V 0 bases, and 5 bases lay outside the gene matches. Germline CDR1 reads MGHRA; CDR2 reads YSYEKL. CDR3 length: 16 residues. The DNA read from the CDR3 is TGCGCCAGCAGCCAAGAATGGGGACAGGGGTTCTATGGC. Protein product: CASSQEWGQGFYG. The full CDR3 reads CASSQEWGQGFYGYTF.

With regard to this clone: Coverage ceases 3 residues before the CDR3 finishes, and the germline J gene fills in the end. The rearrangement links TRBV3-1 (or the pseudogene TRBV3-2) to TRBJ1-5; D possibly corresponds to TRBD1 (6 bases). The V gene lost 6 bases and the J gene lost 2 bases, with 11 bases spanning the gap. The CDR3 is 14 residues long. The germline gives CDR1 LGHDT, CDR2 YNNKEL (reference sequence). Partial CDR3 DNA: TGTGCCAGCAGTCTTAGACAGGGCAATCAGCCC. Amino acids: CASSLRQGNQP. The full CDR3 protein is CASSLRQGNQPQHF.

Concerning this clone: From the germline J gene comes the end of the CDR3, since the read stops 3 residues before it. This rearrangement joins TRBV18 to TRBJ2-5; D not resolved. CDR3 length: 11 amino acids. Trimming cost V 3 bases and J 5 bases, with 4 bases left between them. Germline V gives CDR1 KGHSH, CDR2 LQKENI. CDR3 DNA, as far as it was read: TGTGCCAGCTCACCCCGGGAGACC. This codes for CASSPRET. The full CDR3 sequence reads CASSPRETQYF. The full variable domain, with the rest looked up from reference TRBV18 and TRBJ2-5, is NAGVMQNPRHLVRRRGQEARLRCSPMKGHSHVYWYRQLPEEGLKFMVYLQKENIIDESGMPKERFSAEFPKEGPSILRIQQVVRGDSAAYFCASSPRETQYFGPGTRLLVL.

As concerns this clone: The read ends 3 residues early relative to the CDR3; the germline J gene fills the gap. This chain joins TRBV6-2 or TRBV6-3 and TRBJ1-4, with D possibly matching TRBD1 (5 bases). This CDR3 spans 16 amino acids. Per the germline V gene, CDR1 is MNHEY and CDR2 is SVGEGT. CDR3 region: CASSYVTNSGANVLFF. The CDR3 bases that were read are TGTGCCAGCAGTTATGTTACGAACTCTGGGGCCAACGTA.

As to this clone: The read terminates 3 residues ahead of where the CDR3 ends, so the germline J gene completes it. The chain carries TRBV19 and TRBJ1-2, with D unclear. This CDR3 spans 15 amino acids. The germline CDR1 and CDR2 sequences are LNHDA and SQIVND (reference sequence). The sequenced CDR3 bases are TGTGCCAGTAGGTCTCAAGGGAGACTATCCTACGAC. This encodes CASRSQGRLSYD. The entire CDR3 is CASRSQGRLSYDYTF.

With regard to this clone: The DNA ends 3 residues before the CDR3 does, and the rest of the CDR3 is filled in from the germline J gene. The V call is TRBV28, the J call TRBJ2-5, with 10 nucleotides matching TRBD2. CDR1 and CDR2 (germline): MDHEN, SYDVKM. The length of the CDR3 is 15 residues. V trimming: 3 bases; J trimming: 2 bases; junction bases outside the gene matches: 3. The CDR3 sequence: CASSFQREGQETQYF. CDR3 DNA, as far as it was read: TGTGCCAGCAGTTTCCAGCGGGAGGGACAAGAGACC.

CDR3 sequence reads: CASSTGQGSETQYF. CDR3 DNA (partial): TGCGCCAGCAGCACGGGACAGGGGAGTGAGACC. V and J are TRBV5-1 and TRBJ2-5; 10 bases are a match to TRBD1. Sequencing ends 3 residues short of the CDR3 end; the germline J gene provides the rest. CDR1 and CDR2 (germline): SGHRS, YFSETQ. The CDR3 runs 14 residues. V dropped 4 bases and J dropped 5; count of bases not matched to a gene: 5.

On this clone: The read terminates 3 residues before the CDR3 end, so the remaining end is supplied by the germline J gene. The chain carries TRBV5-1 and TRBJ2-7; 7 bases map to TRBD1. The CDR3 totals 14 residues. With 4 bases clipped from V and 4 bases from J, the junction kept 8 bases outside the gene matches. In germline, CDR1 is SGHRS, CDR2 YFSETQ. The CDR3 spells CASSTGTARYEQYF. The part of the CDR3 DNA that was read is TGCGCCAGCAGCACAGGGACAGCCCGATACGAG.

Concerning this clone itself: The read stops 3 residues short of the end of the CDR3; the missing end is completed from the germline J gene. This sequence joins TRBV7-3 and TRBJ1-6, with D unresolved. Germline V CDR1 and CDR2: SGHTA, FQGTGA. CDR3 size: 14 residues. Trimming took 5 bases from V and 2 from J, leaving 7 bases between them. The CDR3 sequence is CASSAEPYNSPLHF. The part of the CDR3 DNA that was read is TGTGCCAGCAGCGCCGAGCCCTATAATTCACCC.

Details on this clone: The CDR3 extends 3 residues past the end of the read, so its final part is completed from the germline J gene. The gene calls are TRBV11-3 and TRBJ2-5, with 8 bases matching TRBD2. CDR1 is SGHNT, CDR2 YENEEA, per germline. CDR3 size: 14 residues. With V trimmed by 0 bases and J by 4 bases, 1 base remained unmatched. The CDR3 region is CASSLEGLGETQYF. The sequenced CDR3 bases are TGTGCCAGCAGCTTAGAGGGACTAGGAGAGACC.

The sequenced CDR3 bases are TGTGCCACGAACCGCGGGGGCGGGGAGTCCTACGAG. This translates into CATNRGGGESYE. From start to end, the CDR3 is CATNRGGGESYEQYF. The chain combines TRBV19 with TRBJ2-7; the D gene is possibly TRBD2 (7 bases). Read data end 3 residues before the CDR3 end; the end is taken from the germline J gene. V was cut by 10 bases and J by 1 base, with 20 bases left in between. The length of the CDR3 is 15 residues. CDR1 and CDR2 (germline): LNHDA, SQIVND (reference sequence).

For this clone: Coverage ceases 3 residues before the CDR3 finishes, and the germline J gene fills in the end. The chain recombines TRBV4-2 with TRBJ2-3; D is unresolved. V was cut by 0 bases and J by 6 bases, with 10 bases left in between. Germline CDR1 is LGHNA and CDR2 is YNFKEQ. The CDR3 totals 14 residues. The CDR3 spells CASSQDSPGDTQYF. The DNA read from the CDR3 is TGTGCCAGCAGCCAAGACTCCCCCGGGGATACG.

Notes on this clone: The read gets to within 3 residues of the CDR3 end, and the germline J gene fills in the rest. The chain couples TRBV7-2 to TRBJ2-7, with D possibly matching TRBD2 (6 bases). CDR1 is SGHTA, CDR2 FQGNSA, per germline. V was trimmed by 4 bases and J by 3 bases, leaving 10 bases between them. This CDR3 spans 13 amino acids. This CDR3 is CASSSGDLYEQYF. The sequenced part of the CDR3 DNA is TGTGCCAGCAGCTCGGGGGATCTCTACGAG.

Comment on this clone: Other DNA sequences of this sample code for an identical CDR3. The sequenced CDR3 bases are TGCAGCGTGAGGCGGGGAGGCACAGATACG. It yields the protein CSVRRGGTDT. The full CDR3 sequence reads CSVRRGGTDTQYF. The rearrangement joins TRBV29-1 to TRBJ2-3; D is possibly TRBD2 (6 bases). Sequencing ends 3 residues short of the CDR3 end; the germline J gene provides the rest. CDR3 length: 13 residues. V was cut by 6 bases and J by 1 base, with 11 bases left in between. The germline CDR1 and CDR2 sequences are SQVTM and ANQGSEA.

With respect to this clone: The observed sequence ends 3 residues before the CDR3 terminus, with the missing tail filled in from the germline J gene. The chain is built from TRBV9 and TRBJ2-3; D is unclear. Per germline, CDR1 SGDLS and CDR2 YYNGEE. The CDR3 is 14 residues long. Trimming shortened V by 0 bases and J by 1 base, and 6 bases separated the two germline ends. CDR3 sequence: CASSVGPGTDTQYF. The part of the CDR3 DNA that was read is TGTGCCAGCAGCGTAGGCCCGGGCACAGATACG.

About this clone: The read falls 3 residues short of the CDR3 end, and the missing part is taken from the germline J gene. This rearrangement joins TRBV5-6 to TRBJ1-1, with D possibly being TRBD1 (6 bases). Germline loops: CDR1 SGHDT, CDR2 YYEEEE. V was trimmed by 5 bases and J by 5 bases, leaving 16 bases between them. CDR3 length: 14 residues. Here the CDR3 reads CASRFQGPGTEAFF. CDR3 DNA, as far as it was read: TGTGCCAGCAGATTCCAGGGGCCGGGAACTGAA.

On this clone: The read ends 3 residues shy of where the CDR3 ends; the end is completed using the germline J gene. The V gene is TRBV6-2 or TRBV6-3, the J gene TRBJ2-1, with 8 bases aligning to TRBD2. J gave up 9 bases and V 6 bases, and 16 bases lay outside the gene matches. Germline CDR1 MNHEY, CDR2 SVGEGT. CDR3 length: 16 amino acids. The covered CDR3 bases are TGTGCCAGCAGCGAAACCAAGCGGGGGCGGAGGGGTGAG. Protein product: CASSETKRGRRGE. In full, the CDR3 reads CASSETKRGRRGEQFF.

About this clone itself: Read sequence stops 3 residues before the CDR3 end, and the germline J gene provides the missing end. The rearrangement uses TRBV18 and TRBJ1-2; no definite D call. This CDR3 spans 17 amino acids. Germline assignment: CDR1 KGHSH and CDR2 LQKENI. Partial CDR3 DNA: TGTGCCAGCTCACCACAGCTAGCGGGAGTTTCCCCCTACGAC. Translated, it gives CASSPQLAGVSPYD. The whole CDR3 protein reads CASSPQLAGVSPYDYTF.

In the case of this clone: The CDR3 end is not reached by the read, which stops 3 residues before it; the germline J gene fills it in. V usage is TRBV6-2 or TRBV6-3 and J usage is TRBJ2-1; D perhaps matches TRBD1 (6 bases). Germline V gives CDR1 MNHEY, CDR2 SVGEGT. The germline V and J ends were trimmed by 2 bases and 2 bases, with 7 bases remaining between them. This CDR3 is built from 14 residues. CDR3 sequence reads: CASSYRQAYNEQFF. CDR3 DNA, as far as it was read: TGTGCCAGCAGTTACAGACAGGCCTACAATGAG.

To note about this clone: The CDR3 end falls 3 residues outside the read, so it is completed with the germline J gene. This chain connects TRBV2 to TRBJ1-5; 8 bases are a match to TRBD1. V gave up 2 bases and J gave up 2 bases; unmatched junction bases: 11. Germline CDR1 and CDR2: SNHLY and FYNNEI. The CDR3 has 18 amino acids. CDR3 bases read: TGTGCCAGCAGTGAACGGCCAGGGGGCGAAGGTGGCAATCAGCCC. This codes for CASSERPGGEGGNQP. The CDR3 as a whole reads CASSERPGGEGGNQPQHF.

Remarks on this clone: The read gets to within 3 residues of the CDR3 end, and the germline J gene fills in the rest. This chain uses TRBV12-3 or TRBV12-4 with TRBJ2-3; 10 nucleotides align to TRBD1. The CDR3 covers 17 residues. The trim removed 3 bases at V and 4 bases at J, leaving 10 bases unmatched. CDR3 DNA, as far as it was read: TGTGCCAGCAGTTTGAGGGTCCGGACAGGGGGATCAGATACG. Protein product: CASSLRVRTGGSDT. The CDR3 in its entirety is CASSLRVRTGGSDTQYF.